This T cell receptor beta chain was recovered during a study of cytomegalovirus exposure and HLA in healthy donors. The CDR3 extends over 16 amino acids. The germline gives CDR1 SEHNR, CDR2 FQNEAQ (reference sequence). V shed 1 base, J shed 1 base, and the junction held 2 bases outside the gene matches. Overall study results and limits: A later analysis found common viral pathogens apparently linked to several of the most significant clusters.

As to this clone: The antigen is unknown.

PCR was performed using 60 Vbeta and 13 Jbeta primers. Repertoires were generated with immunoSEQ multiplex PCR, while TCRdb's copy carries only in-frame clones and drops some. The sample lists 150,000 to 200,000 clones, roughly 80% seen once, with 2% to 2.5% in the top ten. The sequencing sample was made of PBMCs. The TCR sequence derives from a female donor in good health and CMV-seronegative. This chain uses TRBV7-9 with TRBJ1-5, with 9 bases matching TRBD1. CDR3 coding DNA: TGTGCCAGCAGCTTAGGGGGACAGGGAAGCAATCAGCCCCAGCATTTT. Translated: CASSLGGQGSNQPQHF.